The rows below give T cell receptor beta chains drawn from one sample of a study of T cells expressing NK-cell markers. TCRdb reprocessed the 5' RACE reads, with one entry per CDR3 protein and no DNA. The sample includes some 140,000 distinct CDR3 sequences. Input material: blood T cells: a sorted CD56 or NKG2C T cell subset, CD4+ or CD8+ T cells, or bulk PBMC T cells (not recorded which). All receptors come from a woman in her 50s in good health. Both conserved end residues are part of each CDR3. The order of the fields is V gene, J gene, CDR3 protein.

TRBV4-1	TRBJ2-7	CASSQEEGSSYEQYF
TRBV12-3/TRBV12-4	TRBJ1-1	CASNNREMNTEAFF
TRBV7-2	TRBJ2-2	CASRYSNTGELFF
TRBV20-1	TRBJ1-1	CSASRVSRVGFEAFF
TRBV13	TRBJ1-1	CASSSRIGELTEAFF
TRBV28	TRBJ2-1	CASSFVIASSYNEQFF
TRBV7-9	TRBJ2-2	CASSEGLQTTTGELFF
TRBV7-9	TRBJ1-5	CASSLDQGGQPQHF
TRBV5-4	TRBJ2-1	CASSHIAGYNEQFF
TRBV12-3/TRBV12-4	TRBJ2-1	CASRGTSGLRDEQFF
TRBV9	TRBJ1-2	CASSVNDRDYGYTF
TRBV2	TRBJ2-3	CASLSGTTDTQYF
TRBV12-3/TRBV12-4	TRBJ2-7	CASSWGLMNYEQYF